Sequencing of this TCR beta chain was carried out in a study of T cell responses to AZD1222 COVID-19 vaccine. Study-level results: Targets within unmutated variant regions were reportedly found for nearly half of spike-specific TCRs. Clonal diversity may have been underestimated, and the donors were mostly white British, with more females than males. Sampling captured repertoires only after the peak T cell response.

The CDR3 length is 15 residues. Germline V gene lookup returns CDR1 SEHNR and CDR2 FQNEAQ (reference sequence). Trimming removed 5 bases from V and 5 bases from J; junction bases left unmatched: 8. TCRdb's table, derived via immunoSEQ multiplex PCR, lists solely in-frame clones and lacks some. The sample has some 96,000 clones; 88% are singletons. On this clone itself: What it binds is not known.

The source material was peripheral blood, sampled 28 days after the second AZD1222 dose. The origin of this receptor is an adult who received the AZD1222 COVID-19 vaccine. The rearrangement joins TRBV7-9 to TRBJ1-5; 8 bases are a match to TRBD1. The CDR3 DNA reads as TGTGCCAGCAGCCCAGGACAGGGTCCATATCAGCCCCAGCATTTT. Its translation is CASSPGQGPYQPQHF.